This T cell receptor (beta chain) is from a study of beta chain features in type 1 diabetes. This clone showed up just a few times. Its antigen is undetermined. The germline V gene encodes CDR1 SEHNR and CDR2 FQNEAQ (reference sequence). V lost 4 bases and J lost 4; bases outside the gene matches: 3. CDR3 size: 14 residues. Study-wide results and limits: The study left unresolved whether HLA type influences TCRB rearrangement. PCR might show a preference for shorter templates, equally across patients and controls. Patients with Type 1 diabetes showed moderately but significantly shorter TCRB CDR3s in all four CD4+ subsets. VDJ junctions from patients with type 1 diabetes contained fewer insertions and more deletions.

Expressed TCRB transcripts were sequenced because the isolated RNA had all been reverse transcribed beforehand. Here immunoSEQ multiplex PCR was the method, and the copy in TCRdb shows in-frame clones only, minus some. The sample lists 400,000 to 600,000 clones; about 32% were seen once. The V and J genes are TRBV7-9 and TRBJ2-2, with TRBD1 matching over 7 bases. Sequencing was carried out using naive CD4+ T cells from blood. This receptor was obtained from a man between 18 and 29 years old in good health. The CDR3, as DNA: TGTGCCAGCAGCTCGGGACAGATCACCGGGGAGCTGTTTTTT. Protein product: CASSSGQITGELFF.